Presented here are 27 T cell receptor beta chains from one specimen sequenced in a study of CD8 T cells in Susac syndrome. RNA amounts of 0.5 to 1 ug underwent reverse transcription with random hexamers. TCRdb processed the immunoSEQ multiplex PCR reads anew with MiXCR; each CDR3 protein has one entry. The table records tens of thousands of distinct CDR3 sequences, 85% to 95% of them present only once. Sequenced: CD8+ T cells from PBMCs. The receptors stem from a human donor with Susac syndrome.

The CDR3 nucleotides read TGCAGCGTTTCCCAGGGGGCCTGGGGCACAGATACGCAGTATTTT. Translating gives CSVSQGAWGTDTQYF. The chain combines TRBV29-1 with TRBJ2-3; 8 bases fit TRBD1. V lost 5 bases, J lost 1 base, and 8 bases stayed unmatched. Germline V gene sequence: CDR1 SQVTM, CDR2 ANQGSEA. The CDR3 totals 15 residues.

V and J are TRBV6-2 or TRBV6-3 and TRBJ1-1, with a tentative D call TRBD1 (6 bases). Germline assignment: CDR1 MNHEY and CDR2 SVGEGT. CDR3 size: 18 residues. Trimming removed 2 bases at V and 6 bases at J, with 25 bases between. CDR3 bases: TGTGCCAGCAGTTACCCTTTACAGGGACTGGGTAAAAGGCCTGAAGCTTTCTTT. As protein: CASSYPLQGLGKRPEAFF.

The genes are TRBV9 and TRBJ2-3; weak D call: TRBD2 (6 bases). V lost 6 bases, J lost 4 bases, and 21 bases lay in between. CDR1 is SGDLS and CDR2 is YYNGEE in the germline V gene. The CDR3 extends over 16 amino acids. CDR3 nucleotides: TGTGCCAGCACCTCTTTGAGGGAGGTACCTTCAGATACGCAGTATTTT. This codes for CASTSLREVPSDTQYF. Based on the CDR3 plus reference TRBV9 and TRBJ2-3, the full variable domain is DSGVTQTPKHLITATGQRVTLRCSPRSGDLSVYWYQQSLDQGLQFLIQYYNGEERAKGNILERFSAQQFPDLHSELNLSSLELGDSALYFCASTSLREVPSDTQYFGPGTRLTVL.

CDR3 sequence: CSARELSYNEQFF. The CDR3 DNA reads as TGCAGTGCTAGAGAACTGTCCTACAATGAGCAGTTCTTC. The rearrangement joins TRBV20-1 to TRBJ2-1; no clear D. This CDR3 is 13 amino acids long. V was cut by 0 bases and J by 1 base, with 4 bases left in between. Per germline, CDR1 DFQATT and CDR2 SNEGSKA (reference sequence).

J is TRBJ1-1 and V is TRBV14; D is perhaps TRBD1 (6 bases). In germline, CDR1 is SGHDN, CDR2 FVKESK. This CDR3 is built from 12 residues. Trimming removed 4 bases at V and 5 bases at J, with 8 bases between. The CDR3 sequence is CASSRTGTEAFF. The CDR3 DNA is TGTGCCAGCAGCCGAACAGGGACTGAAGCTTTCTTT.

V is TRBV4-1 and J is TRBJ2-4, with D uncertain. The V end lost 0 bases, the J end lost 0 bases, and 9 bases lay between the germline ends. The CDR3 loop spans 16 amino acids. In germline, CDR1 is MGHRA, CDR2 YSYEKL. The CDR3 reads CASSQEGYKAKNIQYF. The CDR3 bases are TGCGCCAGCAGCCAAGAGGGATACAAAGCCAAAAACATTCAGTACTTC.

To note about this clonotype: The CDR3 ends on some other residue instead of the conserved phenylalanine or tryptophan, so this is likely a read error. The chain joins TRBV6-2 or TRBV6-3 to TRBJ2-7; TRBD2 is a possible D gene (5 bases). Germline CDR1 MNHEY, CDR2 SVGEGT. This CDR3 region has 16 residues. Trimming stripped 2 bases from V and 1 base from J, with 15 bases between. CDR3 DNA sequence: TGTGCCAGCAGTTACCCCCTCCAGGAGGCATCCTACGAGCAGTACCTC. Its translation: CASSYPLQEASYEQYL.

This clonotype has only one observation. This chain links TRBV6-5 with TRBJ2-3; no clear D. Germline CDR1 MNHEY, CDR2 SVGAGI. CDR3 length: 14 amino acids. Trimming removed 5 bases from V and 5 bases from J, with 14 bases in between. CDR3 sequence: CASSQPNREDTQYF. DNA of the CDR3: TGTGCCAGCAGTCAGCCCAATAGGGAAGATACGCAGTATTTT.

This chain connects TRBV4-1 to TRBJ2-1; D could derive from TRBD1 or TRBD2 (5 bases each). The germline gives CDR1 MGHRA, CDR2 YSYEKL. The CDR3 runs 12 residues. Trimming removed 1 base at V and 9 bases at J, with 7 bases between. The CDR3 loop is CASSQAGGEQFF. Here the CDR3 DNA reads TGCGCCAGCAGCCAAGCTGGGGGTGAGCAGTTCTTC.

As for this clonotype: Mismatch with germline at one junction end may stem from a read error. This sequence joins TRBV2 and TRBJ2-1; 11 bases match TRBD2. The V gene's germline CDR1 is SNHLY and CDR2 FYNNEI. This CDR3 has 17 amino acids. The CDR3 reads CASIELAGASFYNEQFF. DNA for the CDR3: TGTGCCAGCATTGAACTAGCGGGGGCCTCCTTCTACAATGAGCAGTTCTTC.

The chain couples TRBV7-2 to TRBJ2-1, with 11 nucleotides matching TRBD2. V was clipped by 6 bases and J by 3 bases; unmatched bases: 4. The germline gives CDR1 SGHTA, CDR2 FQGNSA. The CDR3 loop spans 15 amino acids. In DNA form, the CDR3 reads TGTGCCAGCAGACTGGGACTAGCGGTCTACAATGAGCAGTTCTTC. Its translation is CASRLGLAVYNEQFF.

The V and J genes are TRBV5-4 and TRBJ2-7; D may be TRBD1 (5 bases). CDR3 length equals 14 residues. Trimming took off 3 bases at V and 5 bases at J, with 15 bases between the two ends. Germline values: CDR1 SGHNT, CDR2 YYREEE (reference sequence). The chain's CDR3 is CASSWASRADEQYF. As DNA, the CDR3 is TGTGCCAGCAGCTGGGCGTCCAGGGCGGACGAGCAGTACTTC.

J is TRBJ2-1 and V is TRBV5-1; 8 bases fit TRBD2. The CDR3 has 16 amino acids. Losses at the gene ends were 1 base for V and 5 bases for J; bases not matched to a gene: 8. Germline V gene lookup returns CDR1 SGHRS and CDR2 YFSETQ. The CDR3: CASSLQPAGEDNEQFF. CDR3 nucleotide sequence: TGCGCCAGCAGCTTGCAACCAGCGGGAGAGGACAATGAGCAGTTCTTC.

The V call is TRBV20-1, the J call TRBJ1-1; D remains ambiguous. V lost 5 bases to trimming and J lost 4 bases, with 11 bases between them. CDR1 is DFQATT, CDR2 SNEGSKA, per germline (reference sequence). This CDR3 has 12 amino acids. CDR3 in amino acids: CSAPRGPTEAFF. CDR3 bases: TGCAGTGCTCCCCGGGGTCCCACTGAAGCTTTCTTT.

V usage is TRBV7-2 and J usage is TRBJ1-2; 9 bases match TRBD1. Trimming removed 5 bases from V and 8 bases from J; junction bases left unmatched: 6. Germline CDR1 reads SGHTA; CDR2 reads FQGNSA. This CDR3 is 13 amino acids long. DNA for the CDR3: TGTGCCAGCAGCACAGGGGGCGCGGGAGGCTACACCTTC. Translated: CASSTGGAGGYTF.

This clonotype was recorded only once. The genes are TRBV4-1 and TRBJ1-1; TRBD1 agrees at 9 bases. The CDR3 sequence is 13 residues long. The germline CDR1 and CDR2 sequences are MGHRA and YSYEKL. V gave up 3 bases and J gave up 8 bases; unmatched junction bases: 4. In nucleotides, the CDR3 is TGCGCCAGCAGCCACCGGACAGGGGCAGAAGCTTTCTTT. Protein: CASSHRTGAEAFF.

The chain couples TRBV4-2 to TRBJ2-3; perhaps TRBD1 as D (6 bases). Per germline, CDR1 LGHNA and CDR2 YNFKEQ. The CDR3 is 17 residues long. Trimming stripped 1 base from V and 6 bases from J, with 20 bases between. The CDR3 coding sequence is TGTGCCAGCAGCCAAGTGACAGGCCCTGAAATGATGGATACGCAGTATTTT. Its protein product is CASSQVTGPEMMDTQYF.

The rearrangement uses TRBV18 and TRBJ2-3, with 12 bases lining up with TRBD2. CDR1 and CDR2 (germline): KGHSH, LQKENI. The CDR3 has 19 amino acids. J was trimmed by 4 bases and V by 6 bases; bases with no gene match: 17. The CDR3 DNA follows: TGTGCCAGCTCGCCAATACCGGTCCAGGGACTAGCGGGCCCAGATACGCAGTATTTT. Protein product: CASSPIPVQGLAGPDTQYF.

The V gene is TRBV15, the J gene TRBJ2-2; the D gene is possibly TRBD2 (6 bases). Trimming shortened V by 2 bases and J by 3 bases, and 10 bases separated the two germline ends. The germline V gene encodes CDR1 LNHNV and CDR2 YYDKDF (reference sequence). This CDR3 spans 15 amino acids. CDR3 protein: CATSRRDSDTGELFF. For the CDR3, the DNA is TGTGCCACCAGCAGAAGGGACTCTGACACCGGGGAGCTGTTTTTT.

This clonotype has just a few counts. The chain employs TRBV6-2 or TRBV6-3 and TRBJ1-2, with D perhaps TRBD1 (5 bases). The CDR3 has 14 amino acids. Germline CDR1 MNHEY, CDR2 SVGEGT. V lost 2 bases to trimming and J lost 4 bases, with 11 bases between them. In DNA form, the CDR3 reads TGTGCCAGCAGTTACCAGGGAGGGATCTATGGCTACACCTTC. Residues: CASSYQGGIYGYTF.

This clonotype was picked up one time. J is TRBJ2-7 and V is TRBV4-3; tentatively, D is TRBD1 (5 bases). The CDR3 length is 13 residues. Trimming pared 1 base from V and 2 bases from J, leaving 6 bases between. Germline loops: CDR1 LGHNA, CDR2 YSLEER. DNA for the CDR3: TGCGCCAGCAGCCAAGCCAGGGCCTACGAGCAGTACTTC. Translation: CASSQARAYEQYF.

The chain carries TRBV7-2 and TRBJ1-1, with a possible D match to TRBD1 (5 bases). V shed 0 bases and J shed 1 base, with 9 bases lying between them. Germline lookup yields CDR1 SGHTA and CDR2 FQGNSA. The CDR3 is made up of 15 amino acids. In nucleotides, the CDR3 is TGTGCCAGCAGCTTAGCTTTGGGACCGAACACTGAAGCTTTCTTT. Translated, it gives CASSLALGPNTEAFF.

This sequence joins TRBV20-1 and TRBJ2-7; TRBD2 is a possible D gene (5 bases). V dropped 0 bases and J dropped 2 bases, with 14 bases sitting between them. This CDR3 region has 15 residues. Looked up from germline, CDR1 is DFQATT and CDR2 is SNEGSKA (reference sequence). This chain's CDR3 is CSARDSRTGAYEQYF. CDR3 coding DNA: TGCAGTGCTAGAGACTCCCGGACCGGGGCCTACGAGCAGTACTTC.

The J gene is TRBJ2-1, the V gene TRBV6-2 or TRBV6-3, with 7 bases identical to TRBD2. Germline assignment: CDR1 MNHEY and CDR2 SVGEGT. CDR3 size: 20 residues. V shed 4 bases, J shed 0 bases, and the junction held 18 bases outside the gene matches. The CDR3 region is CASSFLPGLPNPSSYNEQFF. Written as DNA, the CDR3 is TGTGCCAGCAGTTTCTTACCGGGACTACCTAATCCTTCCTCCTACAATGAGCAGTTCTTC.

This clonotype was seen only once. The V and J genes are TRBV3-1 and TRBJ2-7, with unresolved D. The CDR3 contains 11 residues. Germline V gene lookup returns CDR1 LGHDT and CDR2 YNNKEL (reference sequence). Trimming removed 5 bases from V and 5 bases from J, with 7 bases in between. In nucleotides, the CDR3 is TGTGCCAGCAGCATAAGGGACGAGCAGTACTTC. Its translation: CASSIRDEQYF.

The chain is built from TRBV5-6 and TRBJ2-7; D is ambiguous. Trimming took 0 bases from V and 9 from J, leaving 16 bases between them. The CDR3 runs to 14 residues. CDR1 is SGHDT and CDR2 is YYEEEE in the germline V gene. The DNA of the CDR3 is TGTGCCAGCAGCTTGGTTGCCTACCGTGCGGTGCAGTACTTC. This gives the protein CASSLVAYRAVQYF.

The rearrangement joins TRBV10-3 to TRBJ1-2; TRBD1 matches at 7 bases. Germline V CDR1 and CDR2: ENHRY, SYGVKD. The CDR3 extends over 13 amino acids. V gave up 0 bases and J gave up 6 bases; unmatched junction bases: 1. The CDR3 DNA sequence: TGTGCCATCAGTGAGTCCGACAGGGATGGCTACACCTTC. This gives the protein CAISESDRDGYTF.